This T cell receptor beta chain was obtained from a study of shared clonotypes between healthy human individuals. The protocol was immunoSEQ multiplex PCR, while the TCRdb copy is restricted to in-frame clones and leaves out a portion. The top ten hold 0.36% of the sample, which has about 2.4 million clones, more than 85% seen once. Looked up from germline, CDR1 is SEHNR and CDR2 is FQNEAQ (reference sequence). The CDR3 totals 13 residues. Trimming removed 4 bases from V and 2 bases from J, with 8 bases in between. As regards this clone: Its antigen is not known. Other DNA sequences in the sample encode the same CDR3.

Participating donors were healthy, HIV-negative adults free of recent acute infections or vaccinations. Splitting the CD4+ cells yielded a CD45RA+ naive subset and a CD45RA-negative memory subset. Study results and limitations: Tissue TCR repertoires likely differ from these blood-only repertoires.

The chain uses TRBV7-9 and TRBJ1-1; D unresolved. The sample comprised naive CD4+ T cells from PBMCs. Subset indicated: CD45RA+ positively selected. This clonotype was obtained from a man aged 18 to 29 in good health. Some clones in this sample may be carry-over from other donors' samples. CDR3 protein: CASSSRANTEAFF. Written as DNA, the CDR3 is TGTGCCAGCAGCTCCCGGGCTAACACTGAAGCTTTCTTT.